This entry features one TCR beta chain sequence. Its antigen is not identified. The sample originates from a study of T cell responses to AZD1222 COVID-19 vaccine. Findings of the study overall: The study identified only 6 or 7 AZD1222 recipients as seropositive at baseline. Spike-specific TCR breadth rose after two AZD1222 doses, and depth rose as well. The donor cohort was predominantly white British with a female majority, and clonal diversity may have been underestimated. Scientists sampled the repertoires only once the peak T cell response had passed.

Assay used: immunoSEQ multiplex PCR; TCRdb lists only in-frame clones, some missing. The table lists some 50,000 clones, under 85% of them singletons. The TCR sequence derives from an adult in good health. The sequencing used peripheral blood, collected on day 0 of MenACWY control vaccination.

Here the CDR3 reads CASGAVTQYF. Written as DNA, the CDR3 is TGTGCCAGTGGGGCAGTGACGCAGTATTTT. The chain combines TRBV19 with TRBJ2-3, with D tentatively TRBD1 (5 bases). The V gene lost 8 bases and the J gene lost 9 bases, with 9 bases spanning the gap. CDR1 is LNHDA and CDR2 is SQIVND in the germline V gene (reference sequence). The CDR3 length is 10 residues.